This TCR beta chain emerged from a study of a mutant IDH1 vaccine in newly diagnosed glioma. Study information: Treated patients had a mean age of roughly 44 years and a sex split that was roughly 60% male and 37.5% female. Patients got radiotherapy, temozolomide, or both beforehand, and most got both.

Clones were read by immunoSEQ multiplex PCR, and TCRdb kept only the in-frame ones, dropping some. The repertoire holds about 16,000 clones, with approximately 92% as singletons. With regard to this clone: Its antigen is unknown.

Germline CDR1 reads SGHRS; CDR2 reads YFSETQ. This CDR3 region has 18 residues. Germline trimming cut 7 bases from V and 1 base from J; bases unmatched to any gene: 19. Study outcomes and limitations: No link was apparently found between pseudoprogression and changes in top peripheral T cell clonotypes. Immune responses arising from the vaccine appeared in 80% to 95% of patients.

Time point defined: baseline, week 1 (first vaccination visit). Regarding treatment: pre-vaccination baseline after standard-of-care therapy. The sequence was collected from a woman in her 40s with glioma. Some clones in this sample may be carry-over from other donors' samples. The sample was PBMCs, taken from a glioma patient treated with radiotherapy, temozolomide or both. This chain joins TRBV5-1 and TRBJ2-5; 7 nucleotides match TRBD2. This chain's CDR3 is CASYASLYSGRSQETQYF. The DNA of the CDR3 is TGCGCCAGCTATGCGTCTCTATATAGCGGGCGAAGCCAAGAGACCCAGTACTTC.